This record looks at one T cell receptor beta chain sequence and its context. This entry is derived from a study of blood T cell repertoires in COVID-19. Study overall: The origin of the acute and convalescent COVID-19 samples was the United States, Italy and Spain. From T cells, B-cell-depleted T cells, or PBMCs came the material, which was cDNA or gDNA.

The V and J ends lost 3 bases and 4 bases respectively, with 12 bases between them. The length of the CDR3 is 14 residues. Germline lookup yields CDR1 MNHEY and CDR2 SMNVEV (reference sequence). Authors' analysis steps: For nucleated cells, counts were estimated from reference gene primer amplification. Generated by immunoSEQ multiplex PCR, the TCRdb table keeps only in-frame clones and is missing some. From that table come the V and J calls and clone size; the DNA was used to work out D and trimming. The data show 150,000 to 200,000 clones, roughly 80% seen once. This TCR derives from a man aged 60 to 75 with active or convalescent COVID-19. The rearrangement links TRBV27 to TRBJ1-2, with D tentatively TRBD1 (6 bases). Sequences were obtained from peripheral blood. The CDR3, as DNA: TGTGCCAGCAGTTTTCGGGGGGCGGCCTATGGCTACACCTTC. Its translation is CASSFRGAAYGYTF.